This T cell receptor (beta chain) was recovered during a study of OX40 agonist ivuxolimab in advanced cancers. Clones were read by immunoSEQ multiplex PCR, and TCRdb kept only the in-frame ones, dropping some. The sample lists roughly 40,000 clones, 70% to 90% seen once, with approximately 12% in the top ten. The germline CDR1 and CDR2 sequences are SGHAT and FQNNGV. V was cut by 5 bases and J by 1 base, with 8 bases left in between. The CDR3 has 13 residues. The genes are TRBV11-2 and TRBJ1-1, with D hard to call. This sequence originates from an adult with an advanced solid tumor such as melanoma, head and neck, liver or kidney cancer. The input for sequencing was CD4+ or CD8+ T cells sorted from blood, taken in a trial of the OX40 agonist ivuxolimab. The CDR3, as DNA: TGTGCCAGCAGCCTATCAACGAACACTGAAGCTTTCTTT. Translating it yields CASSLSTNTEAFF.